Below, one T cell receptor (beta chain) is given with its context. The CDR3 covers 13 residues. Germline V gene data show CDR1 as SGHAT and CDR2 as FQNNGV. The ends were cut back, 0 bases at V and 10 bases at J, with 10 bases in the middle. This sample was taken from a study of blood T cell repertoires in COVID-19. How the authors handled the data: Researchers report that nucleated cell counts were estimated from reference gene primer amplification. The repertoire was sequenced with immunoSEQ multiplex PCR; TCRdb's copy has only in-frame clones and lacks some. V, J and clone size are taken as reported in that table, and D and trimming were inferred from the DNA itself. The sample shows 390,000 or so clones, just under 90% of them seen only once.

The sequencing input was PBMCs or T cells enriched from blood (not recorded which). The chain couples TRBV11-2 to TRBJ2-1, with TRBD2 as a possible D gene (5 bases). This TCR derives from a woman aged 45 to 65 who had recovered from COVID-19. Written as DNA, the CDR3 is TGTGCCAGCAGCTTAGATCTTTGGAGGGAGCAGTTCTTC. Translated, it gives CASSLDLWREQFF. The whole variable domain, filled in from reference TRBV11-2 and TRBJ2-1, reads EAGVAQSPRYKIIEKRQSVAFWCNPISGHATLYWYQQILGQGPKLLIQFQNNGVVDDSQLPKDRFSAERLKGVDSTLKIQPAKLEDSAVYLCASSLDLWREQFFGPGTRLTVL.